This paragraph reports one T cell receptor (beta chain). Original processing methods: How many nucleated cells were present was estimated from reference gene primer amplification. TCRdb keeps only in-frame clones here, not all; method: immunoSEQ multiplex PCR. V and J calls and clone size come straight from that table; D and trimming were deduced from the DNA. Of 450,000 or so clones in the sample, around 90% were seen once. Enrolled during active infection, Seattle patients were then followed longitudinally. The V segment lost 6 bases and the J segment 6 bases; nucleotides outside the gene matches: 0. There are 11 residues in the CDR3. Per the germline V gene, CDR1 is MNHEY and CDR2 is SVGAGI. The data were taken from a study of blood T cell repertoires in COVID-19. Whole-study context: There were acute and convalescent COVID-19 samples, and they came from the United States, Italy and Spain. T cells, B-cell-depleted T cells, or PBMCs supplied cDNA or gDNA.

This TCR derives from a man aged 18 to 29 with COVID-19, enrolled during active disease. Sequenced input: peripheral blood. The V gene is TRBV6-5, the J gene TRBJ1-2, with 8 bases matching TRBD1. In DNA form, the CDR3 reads TGTGCCAGCAGCAGGGGGCATGGCTACACCTTC. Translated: CASSRGHGYTF.